The rows below give T cell receptor beta chains drawn from one sample of a study of cytomegalovirus exposure and HLA in healthy donors. Sequenced by immunoSEQ multiplex PCR; TCRdb stores in-frame clones only, minus some. Among approximately 150,000 clones, 68% were seen once, and the ten largest hold 2.5% to 3%. Sequencing input: PBMCs. The receptor set was obtained from a woman aged 40 to 50 in good health and CMV-seropositive. Both conserved end residues are part of each CDR3. D genes are given only for firm matches. The listing skips clone size in some rows; elsewhere it reads once, few, many or a size class.

j_call clone_size v_call d_call cdr3_nt cdr3_aa
TRBJ2-7 NA TRBV28 TRBD2 TGTGCCAGCAGTTCCTTACTAGCGGGAGTAGTCTACGAGCAGTACTTC CASSSLLAGVVYEQYF
TRBJ2-3 few TRBV7-2 NA TGTGCCAGCAGTTCCAGGTCGAGCACAGATACGCAGTATTTT CASSSRSSTDTQYF
TRBJ2-1 many TRBV27 TRBD2 TGTGCCAGCAGTCTACTTAGCGGGAGGGACAATGAGCAGTTCTTC CASSLLSGRDNEQFF
TRBJ2-6 NA TRBV2 TRBD2 TGTGCCAGCACCGAATGGGGAGGGGTTAGCTCTGGGGCCAACGTCCTGACTTTC CASTEWGGVSSGANVLTF
TRBJ1-1 NA TRBV5-4 TRBD1 TGTGCCAGCAAACAGGGGACTGAAATGAACACTGAAGCTTTCTTT CASKQGTEMNTEAFF
TRBJ2-7 NA TRBV23-1 TRBD1 TGCGCCAGCAGTCAATCGTTGGACAGGGAAGTCTACGAGCAGTACTTC CASSQSLDREVYEQYF
TRBJ1-2 NA TRBV29-1 NA TGCAGCGTCGAGGACTATGGCTACACCTTC CSVEDYGYTF
TRBJ2-5 once TRBV6-5 NA TGTGCCAGCAGCCGACCAGGGGAAGCGACCCAGTACTTC CASSRPGEATQYF
TRBJ1-4 NA TRBV15 NA TGTGCCACCAGCAGAGATGGAGCTCCAACTAATGAAAAACTGTTTTTT CATSRDGAPTNEKLFF
TRBJ2-7 NA TRBV7-9 TRBD2 TGTGCCAGCAGCGACTCTAGCGGGAGCTACGAGCAGTACTTC CASSDSSGSYEQYF
TRBJ2-7 few TRBV27 TRBD1 TGTGCCAGCGGAAGGGACAGGGTAGACGAGCAGTACTTC CASGRDRVDEQYF
TRBJ2-7 NA TRBV7-3 NA TGTGCCAGCAGTGTCGGTCGGGGGAGCTCCTACGAGCAGTACTTC CASSVGRGSSYEQYF
TRBJ2-7 once TRBV9 NA TGTGCCAGCAGCGCTTACAGGGACGAGCAGTACTTC CASSAYRDEQYF
TRBJ1-5 NA TRBV6-5 NA TGTGCCAGCAGCCTAAATTTAAATAGCAATCAGCCCCAGCATTTT CASSLNLNSNQPQHF
TRBJ2-7 few TRBV7-2 NA TGTGCCAGCAGCTTAAATGGCGGCTACGAGCAGTACTTC CASSLNGGYEQYF
TRBJ1-1 NA TRBV5-4 NA TGTGCCAGCAGCCCATCTATAGACAGGAACACTGAAGCTTTCTTT CASSPSIDRNTEAFF
TRBJ2-3 NA TRBV4-3 NA TGCGCCAGCAGCCAAGATCAGGCAGATACGCAGTATTTT CASSQDQADTQYF
TRBJ2-7 few TRBV4-2 TRBD1 TGTGCCAGCAGCCACACAGGGGGCGGCTACGAGCAGTACTTC CASSHTGGGYEQYF
TRBJ2-7 few TRBV19 TRBD1 TGTGCCAGTAGTATAGTCAGTACAGGGGTAACCTACGAGCAGTACTTC CASSIVSTGVTYEQYF
TRBJ2-1 NA TRBV25-1 NA TGTGCCAGCAGTGAGGGCCTTTGGGCATCCAATGAGCAGTTCTTC CASSEGLWASNEQFF
TRBJ1-1 once TRBV7-9 NA TGTGCCAGCACCGTTGGGGCGTGGAGTAACACTGAAGCTTTCTTT CASTVGAWSNTEAFF
TRBJ1-1 NA TRBV4-3 NA TGCGCCAGCAGCCTCACGGGGGACACTGAAGCTTTCTTT CASSLTGDTEAFF
TRBJ2-3 NA TRBV5-1 TRBD2 TGCGCCAGCGGTACTAGCGGGGTTAATACGCAGTATTTT CASGTSGVNTQYF
TRBJ2-3 NA TRBV27 NA TGTGCCAGCAGTCCCCCCCGACAGGGAGGTACAGATACGCAGTATTTT CASSPPRQGGTDTQYF
TRBJ2-6 NA TRBV28 NA TGTGCCAGCAGTACCCCCCCCGGGACTCGATACTCTGGGGCCAACGTCCTGACTTTC CASSTPPGTRYSGANVLTF
TRBJ2-7 NA TRBV18 TRBD1 TGTGCCAGCTCACCAAGAGTACTCGGGACAGGAGAGTACGAGCAGTACTTC CASSPRVLGTGEYEQYF
TRBJ1-2 NA TRBV19 NA TGTGCCAGCGCACCGGGACTGCTCTATGGCTACACCTTC CASAPGLLYGYTF
TRBJ2-3 NA TRBV7-2 TRBD1 TGTGCCAGCAGCTTAGAAGCCCACAGGGGTACGCAGTATTTT CASSLEAHRGTQYF
TRBJ2-1 once TRBV6-6 TRBD2 TGTGCCAGCAGTCCAAGACTAGCGGGATCCTACAATGAGCAGTTCTTC CASSPRLAGSYNEQFF
TRBJ2-1 NA TRBV2 TRBD2 TGTGCCACCCACGGGGGGTACTCCTACAATGAGCAGTTCTTC CATHGGYSYNEQFF
TRBJ1-4 NA TRBV18 TRBD1 TGTGCCAGCTCGATAGACAGGGTTGAAGAAAAACTGTTTTTT CASSIDRVEEKLFF
TRBJ2-5 NA TRBV7-9 TRBD1 TGTGCCAGCAGCCCCCGGGACAGGCACGTGGAGACCCAGTACTTC CASSPRDRHVETQYF
TRBJ2-1 NA TRBV7-2 NA TGTGCCAGCAGCTTAAGGCAGGGGAACAATGAGCAGTTCTTC CASSLRQGNNEQFF
TRBJ2-3 NA TRBV4-3 NA TGCGCCAGCAGCCAAGCGGTCACAGATACGCAGTATTTT CASSQAVTDTQYF
TRBJ2-1 NA TRBV27 NA TGTGCCAGCAGTTCCCTAAACAATGAGCAGTTCTTC CASSSLNNEQFF
TRBJ2-5 NA TRBV19 TRBD1 TGTGCCAGTAGTGAACAGGGGGCGCTTGAGACCCAGTACTTC CASSEQGALETQYF
TRBJ2-5 NA TRBV29-1 TRBD2 TGCGGCGTTGAAGCCCGACTAGCGGGGGGGAAGCTAGAGACCCAGTACTTC CGVEARLAGGKLETQYF
TRBJ2-7 NA TRBV6-5 NA TGTGCCAGCAGCCCGTGGGGCGACGAGCAGTACTTC CASSPWGDEQYF
TRBJ2-5 NA TRBV19 NA TGTGCCCCTCCAGCCCGGGTCCAAGAGACCCAGTACTTC CAPPARVQETQYF
TRBJ1-4 few TRBV5-5 NA TGTGCCAGCAGCGCCTCACCGGGACAAATAAATGAAAAACTGTTTTTT CASSASPGQINEKLFF
TRBJ2-2 NA TRBV6-1 NA TGTGCCAGCAGTTCGACACAGGGAAGCGGGGAGCTGTTTTTT CASSSTQGSGELFF
TRBJ2-2 NA TRBV25-1 TRBD1 TGTGCCAGCAGTGAGGGACAGGACAACACCGGGGAGCTGTTTTTT CASSEGQDNTGELFF
TRBJ2-5 few TRBV7-2 TRBD2 TGTGCCAGCAGCTCAGGACTAGCGGGAGATGAGACCCAGTACTTC CASSSGLAGDETQYF
TRBJ1-2 NA TRBV11-2 NA TGTGCCAGCAGCCCAGGGGTGGGGCAAGGCTACACCTTC CASSPGVGQGYTF
TRBJ2-5 once TRBV18 NA TGTGCCAGCTCACCAGGGGGGAGTAGAGAGACCCAGTACTTC CASSPGGSRETQYF
TRBJ1-6 few TRBV5-1 TRBD1 TGCGCCAGCAGCACCACCTACCGGGACAGTCGTAATTCACCCCTCCACTTT CASSTTYRDSRNSPLHF
TRBJ2-5 NA TRBV7-2 TRBD2 TGTGCCAGCAGCTTTCGCTTAGCGGGGGGGCAGGAGACCCAGTACTTC CASSFRLAGGQETQYF
TRBJ1-2 NA TRBV5-6 NA TGTGCCAGCAGCCTTGAGACGGTAGTTAACTATGGCTACCCCTTC CASSLETVVNYGYPF
TRBJ2-3 NA TRBV5-8 TRBD2 TGTGCCAGCCGGGGAGGGAGGGTCACAGATACGCAGTATTTT CASRGGRVTDTQYF
TRBJ2-3 NA TRBV7-2 NA TGTGCCACATCGGCTCGGGGCAGGGGAAGGGCAGATACGCAGTATTTT CATSARGRGRADTQYF
TRBJ1-4 NA TRBV6-1 NA TGTGCCAGCAGTGAAAGTCCACGGTCAGGCTCAACTAATGAAAAACTGTTTTTT CASSESPRSGSTNEKLFF